These 3 T cell receptor beta chains were sequenced from one sample in a study of T cells in tuberculosis. Only in-frame clones appear in the TCRdb table, and some are missing; sequencing was by immunoSEQ multiplex PCR. The repertoire holds 25,000 to 40,000 clones, with roughly 90% as singletons. What was sequenced was PBMCs. These receptor sequences come from a donor aged 5 to 30 with latent tuberculosis or without tuberculosis infection. Some clones in this sample may be carry-over from other donors' samples.

The chain uses TRBV5-1 and TRBJ2-2; the match to TRBD1 covers 12 bases. Germline V gives CDR1 SGHRS, CDR2 YFSETQ. This CDR3 has 16 residues. V dropped 4 bases and J dropped 5; count of bases not matched to a gene: 6. The CDR3 sequence: CASSRGTGGMTGELFF. The DNA of the CDR3 is TGCGCCAGCAGCCGAGGGACAGGGGGCATGACCGGGGAGCTGTTTTTT.

The chain employs TRBV5-1 and TRBJ1-1; a possible D gene is TRBD1 (6 bases). V lost 0 bases, J lost 6 bases, and 18 bases lay in between. The germline CDR1 and CDR2 sequences are SGHRS and YFSETQ. The CDR3 extends over 16 amino acids. The CDR3 region is CASSLVGKGGEPEAFF. The CDR3 DNA sequence: TGCGCCAGCAGCTTGGTTGGTAAAGGGGGAGAGCCTGAAGCTTTCTTT.

A single count supports this clone. The rearrangement uses TRBV4-1 and TRBJ1-2; 7 bases are shared with TRBD1. The CDR3 consists of 17 residues. The J segment lost 0 bases and the V segment lost 3 bases, leaving 10 bases of the junction unmatched. Germline CDR1 is MGHRA and CDR2 is YSYEKL. The DNA of the CDR3 is TGCGCCAGCAGCCACTTTCAGGGGGGCGAAGCTAACTATGGCTACACCTTC. This translates into CASSHFQGGEANYGYTF.